Presented here are 2 T cell receptor beta chains from one specimen sequenced in a study of T-cell memory formation after mild COVID-19. MiXCR, run by TCRdb on the 5' RACE reads, gives a single entry per CDR3 protein. This table has tens of thousands of distinct CDR3 sequences, approximately 15% appearing once. The sequenced sample was PBMCs or a T cell subset sorted from them (not recorded which). The source of these receptors is an adult woman who had mild COVID-19 (a few samples of this study predate the infection). Cell type and time point are not known.

The table lists this clonotype with a few counts. V gene TRBV7-9 combines with J gene TRBJ2-1; 7 bases are shared with TRBD2. CDR3 length equals 16 residues. Unmatched junction bases numbered 13, after V lost 3 bases and J lost 8 bases. Per germline, CDR1 SEHNR and CDR2 FQNEAQ (reference sequence). In DNA, the CDR3 is TGTGCCAGCAGCTTCCCCCGCGGGGGAGCCACGGATGAGCAGTTCTTC. The encoded protein is CASSFPRGGATDEQFF.

The gene calls are TRBV2 and TRBJ2-3; 10 bases agree with TRBD1. From germline, CDR1 is SNHLY and CDR2 FYNNEI. The trim removed 6 bases at V and 3 bases at J, leaving 9 bases unmatched. This CDR3 has 16 amino acids. In DNA, the CDR3 is TGTGCCAGCAGCGAATGGACAGGGGGAGGAACAGATACGCAGTATTTT. Its protein product is CASSEWTGGGTDTQYF.